The following is a TCR beta chain sequence with its context. The entry originates in a study of blood T cell repertoires in COVID-19. Study summary: T cells, B-cell-depleted T cells, or PBMCs provided the cDNA or gDNA that served as material.

While infection was still active, Seattle patients were enrolled and then followed longitudinally. Germline lookup yields CDR1 MNHEY and CDR2 SMNVEV (reference sequence). Trimming removed 1 base at V and 5 bases at J, with 12 bases between. CDR3 size: 15 residues. Authors' processing steps: Amplification of reference gene primers was used by the study to estimate nucleated cell counts. TCRdb keeps only in-frame clones here, not all; method: immunoSEQ multiplex PCR. That table furnishes V, J and clone size, whereas the DNA furnished D and trimming. The sample includes roughly 150,000 clones, almost 85% of them seen just once.

This TCR derives from a woman aged 80 or over with COVID-19, enrolled during active disease. Input material: peripheral blood. This chain links TRBV27 with TRBJ2-1; D might be TRBD1 (5 bases). In DNA, the CDR3 is TGTGCCAGCAGTTTATATGGGTGGGGCAACAATGAGCAGTTCTTC. It encodes CASSLYGWGNNEQFF.